These T cell receptor beta chains were read from a single sample in a study of cytomegalovirus exposure and HLA in healthy donors. Using immunoSEQ multiplex PCR, the repertoire was profiled, and TCRdb retains in-frame clones only, with some absent. The profile shows under 150,000 clones, 78% of them singletons. Sequencing was carried out using PBMCs. These receptor sequences come from a man aged 40-49 years in good health and CMV-seropositive. CDR3s include the opening cysteine and the closing phenylalanine or tryptophan. Each record gives: clone size, D gene, J gene, V gene, CDR3 DNA, CDR3 protein. A D gene is named only where the DNA matches it firmly. Size is omitted from some rows. Given values are once, few, many or a class for expanded clones.

-	-	TRBJ2-1	TRBV27	TGTGCCAGCAGTGCCACTACAGGGAGTGAGCAGTTCTTC	CASSATTGSEQFF
few	-	TRBJ2-2	TRBV28	TGTGCCAGCAGACTGTTTACCGGGGAGCTGTTTTTT	CASRLFTGELFF
-	TRBD1	TRBJ1-5	TRBV7-8	TGTGCCAGCAGCAGACAGGGGGCGAATCAGCCCCAGCATTTT	CASSRQGANQPQHF
-	TRBD2	TRBJ2-7	TRBV7-2	TGTGCCAGCAGCTACGGGACTAGCGGGAGGGTCTCCGAGCAGTACTTC	CASSYGTSGRVSEQYF
-	TRBD2	TRBJ2-1	TRBV19	TGTGCCAGTAGTGAAGCGGGGGGTGAGCAGTTCTTC	CASSEAGGEQFF
-	-	TRBJ1-1	TRBV14	TGTGCCAGCAGCCAAGACTGGGACTACATGAACACTGAAGCTTTCTTT	CASSQDWDYMNTEAFF
-	TRBD2	TRBJ2-7	TRBV27	TGTGCCAGCAGTACAAGACTAGCGGGAGTTGACGAGCAGTACTTC	CASSTRLAGVDEQYF
few	-	TRBJ1-5	TRBV19	TGTGCCAGTAGTATAAATCCGGGGGGTTACAATCAGCCCCAGCATTTT	CASSINPGGYNQPQHF
once	TRBD2	TRBJ2-1	TRBV7-3	TGTGCCAGCAGCTTAAAGGGGTGGTCGGGATGGACTAGCGGGAGGGCCTGGTACAATGAGCAGTTCTTC	CASSLKGWSGWTSGRAWYNEQFF
-	TRBD2	TRBJ2-3	TRBV5-4	TGTGCCAGCAGCCCGACTAGCGGGAGTTGGGATACGCAGTATTTT	CASSPTSGSWDTQYF
few	-	TRBJ1-1	TRBV6-5	TGTGCCAGCAGTTACTTTACAGCCGGGAGTACTGAAGCTTTCTTT	CASSYFTAGSTEAFF
medium-sized	-	TRBJ2-3	TRBV25-1	TGTGCCACCCACGTGAGTGGGAGAGATACGCAGTATTTT	CATHVSGRDTQYF
-	TRBD1	TRBJ2-2	TRBV5-1	TGCGCCAGCAGCCGGAACAGGGGACCAAACACCGGGGAGCTGTTTTTT	CASSRNRGPNTGELFF
once	-	TRBJ1-1	TRBV11-2	TGTGCCAGCAGCCCGGGACAAATGAACACTGAAGCTTTCTTT	CASSPGQMNTEAFF
few	TRBD1	TRBJ2-7	TRBV5-3	TGTGCCAGAAGCGTACGGGACAGGGACAACGAGCAGTACTTC	CARSVRDRDNEQYF
few	TRBD2	TRBJ2-7	TRBV6-5	TGTGCCAGCAGTTACGGGACTAGCGGCTACGAGCAGTACTTC	CASSYGTSGYEQYF
-	-	TRBJ2-1	TRBV4-1	TGCGCCAGCAGCCATCTTGGGAGGCTAGTTGGTTCTGAGCAGTTCTTC	CASSHLGRLVGSEQFF